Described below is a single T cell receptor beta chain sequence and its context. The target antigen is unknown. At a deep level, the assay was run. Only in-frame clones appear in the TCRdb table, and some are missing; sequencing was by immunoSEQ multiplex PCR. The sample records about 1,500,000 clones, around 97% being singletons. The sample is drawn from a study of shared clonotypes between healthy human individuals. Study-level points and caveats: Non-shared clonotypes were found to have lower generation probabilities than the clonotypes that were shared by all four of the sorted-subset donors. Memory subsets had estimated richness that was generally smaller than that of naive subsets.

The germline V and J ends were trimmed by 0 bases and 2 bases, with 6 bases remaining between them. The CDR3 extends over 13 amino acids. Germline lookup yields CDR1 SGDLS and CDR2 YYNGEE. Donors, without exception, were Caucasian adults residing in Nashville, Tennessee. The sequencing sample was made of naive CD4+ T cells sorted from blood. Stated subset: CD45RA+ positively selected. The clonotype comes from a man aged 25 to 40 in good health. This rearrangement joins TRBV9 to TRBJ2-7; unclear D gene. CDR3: CASSVEPPYEQYF. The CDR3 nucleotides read TGTGCCAGCAGCGTAGAACCCCCCTACGAGCAGTACTTC. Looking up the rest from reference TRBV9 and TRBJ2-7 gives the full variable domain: DSGVTQTPKHLITATGQRVTLRCSPRSGDLSVYWYQQSLDQGLQFLIQYYNGEERAKGNILERFSAQQFPDLHSELNLSSLELGDSALYFCASSVEPPYEQYFGPGTRLTVT.